The 24 T cell receptor beta chains reported below all come from one sample, sequenced in a study of T cell repertoires in cytomegalovirus infection. A single record per CDR3 protein comes from TCRdb applying MiXCR to the reads. The data hold about 680,000 distinct CDR3 sequences, with approximately 24% observed a single time. Sequenced input: CD8+ T cells from PBMCs. The source is a human donor in good health (CMV status not recorded). Some clones in this sample may be carry-over from other donors' samples.

This clonotype has only a few counts. The V and J genes are TRBV6-2 or TRBV6-3 and TRBJ2-5; either TRBD1 or TRBD2 may fit D (5 bases each). The germline V and J ends were trimmed by 2 bases and 5 bases, with 18 bases remaining between them. In germline, CDR1 is MNHEY, CDR2 SVGEGT. The CDR3 is 16 residues long. The CDR3 loop is CASSYGLGRDGETQYF. The CDR3 nucleotides are TGTGCCAGCAGTTACGGGTTGGGCAGGGACGGGGAGACCCAGTACTTC.

The rearrangement uses TRBV20-1 and TRBJ2-1; D is perhaps TRBD1 or TRBD2 (5 bases each). Trimming removed 1 base from V and 0 bases from J, with 10 bases in between. The CDR3 totals 15 residues. Germline loops: CDR1 DFQATT, CDR2 SNEGSKA (reference sequence). CDR3 DNA sequence: TGCAGTGCTAGAGTATCCGGGGCCTCCTACAATGAGCAGTTCTTC. Amino acids: CSARVSGASYNEQFF.

This clonotype was seen a handful of times. The V gene is TRBV12-3 or TRBV12-4, the J gene TRBJ2-7, with D uncertain. Between the trimmed V and J ends, which lost 4 bases and 3 bases, there was a span of 10 bases. This CDR3 has 13 residues. The CDR3 DNA sequence: TGTGCCAGCAGTTCATCGGACGGCTACGAGCAGTACTTC. Translated, it gives CASSSSDGYEQYF.

This clonotype was recorded a few times. This rearrangement joins TRBV14 to TRBJ2-7, with a tentative D call TRBD2 (6 bases). Trimming stripped 4 bases from V and 2 bases from J, with 12 bases between. The CDR3 contains 14 residues. CDR1 and CDR2 (germline): SGHDN, FVKESK. The CDR3 protein is CASSLQPSAYEQYF. As DNA, the CDR3 is TGTGCCAGCAGCCTTCAACCTAGCGCCTACGAGCAGTACTTC.

The chain links TRBV4-2 to TRBJ1-3; D gene ambiguous. The CDR3 length is 14 residues. The germline V gene has CDR1 LGHNA and CDR2 YNFKEQ. V gave up 0 bases and J gave up 8 bases, with 11 bases separating them. CDR3: CASSQETPLDTIYF. The CDR3, as DNA: TGTGCCAGCAGCCAAGAGACGCCGTTGGACACCATATATTTT.

The V gene is TRBV28, the J gene TRBJ1-2; D gene unclear. V was cut by 6 bases and J by 8 bases, with 25 bases left in between. Germline CDR1 and CDR2: MDHEN and SYDVKM. The CDR3 totals 16 residues. The chain's CDR3 is CASRWQFRSMSGGYTF. The CDR3 DNA reads TGTGCCAGCAGGTGGCAATTTCGTTCCATGTCGGGAGGCTACACCTTC.

This clonotype has more than one count but fewer than ten. V and J are TRBV6-2 or TRBV6-3 and TRBJ1-4; D call uncertain. Germline-derived CDR1 and CDR2 are MNHEY and SVGEGT. The CDR3 is 15 amino acids. V lost 0 bases to trimming and J lost 3 bases, with 8 bases between them. CDR3 DNA: TGTGCCAGCAGTTACTCTTTCTCTTCTAATGAAAAACTGTTTTTT. Translated: CASSYSFSSNEKLFF.

As for this clonotype: A read error may explain this, as a much larger clone is one base away. This sequence joins TRBV28 and TRBJ2-1; D is uncertain. Germline CDR1 MDHEN, CDR2 SYDVKM. CDR3 length: 11 residues. In nucleotides, the CDR3 is TGTGCCAACAGTTGGTACAATGAGCAGTTCTTC. Amino acid sequence: CANSWYNEQFF.

This chain connects TRBV7-2 to TRBJ1-6; 9 positions agree with TRBD1. The CDR3 length is 19 residues. CDR1 and CDR2 from the germline V gene are SGHTA and FQGNSA. The V and J ends lost 3 bases and 0 bases, in that order; junction bases with no gene match: 9. The CDR3 loop reads CASSFPPGQGSSYNSPLHF. For the CDR3, the DNA is TGTGCCAGCAGCTTTCCTCCGGGACAGGGAAGCTCCTATAATTCACCCCTCCACTTT.

The table lists this clonotype with a few counts. The chain carries TRBV6-1 and TRBJ2-1; 7 positions match TRBD1. The CDR3 length is 13 residues. Germline CDR1 is MNHNS and CDR2 is SASEGT. J gave up 4 bases and V 8 bases, and 5 bases lay outside the gene matches. The CDR3 here is CASWDRLYNEQFF. The DNA for the CDR3 is TGTGCCAGCTGGGACAGATTATACAATGAGCAGTTCTTC.

This rearrangement joins TRBV19 to TRBJ1-1, with D maybe TRBD1 (5 bases). This CDR3 region has 15 residues. The germline V and J ends were trimmed by 5 bases and 0 bases, with 13 bases remaining between them. Germline V gene lookup returns CDR1 LNHDA and CDR2 SQIVND (reference sequence). CDR3 nucleotide sequence: TGTGCCAGTAGTGGGGACCTAGGGCTGAACACTGAAGCTTTCTTT. This encodes CASSGDLGLNTEAFF. Combining the CDR3 with reference TRBV19 and TRBJ1-1 gives the whole variable domain DGGITQSPKYLFRKEGQNVTLSCEQNLNHDAMYWYRQDPGQGLRLIYYSQIVNDFQKGDIAEGYSVSREKKESFPLTVTSAQKNPTAFYLCASSGDLGLNTEAFFGQGTRLTVV.

The rearrangement uses TRBV7-6 and TRBJ1-2, with TRBD1 matching over 8 bases. Germline V gene sequence: CDR1 SGHVS, CDR2 FNYEAQ. The CDR3 is made up of 14 amino acids. V lost 3 bases to trimming and J lost 10 bases; unmatched junction nucleotides: 10. The chain's CDR3 is CASSFSDRGLNYTF. DNA for the CDR3: TGTGCCAGCAGCTTCAGCGACAGGGGCCTCAACTACACCTTC.

The V and J genes are TRBV4-3 and TRBJ1-4, with D possibly TRBD1 on 6 matching bases. V was trimmed by 0 bases and J by 4 bases, leaving 12 bases between them. The V gene's germline CDR1 is LGHNA and CDR2 YSLEER. The CDR3 sequence is 16 residues long. CDR3 in amino acids: CASSQDPTGSNEKLFF. The CDR3 bases are TGCGCCAGCAGCCAAGATCCGACAGGAAGTAATGAAAAACTGTTTTTT.

This clonotype is a singleton in its sample. This chain joins TRBV28 and TRBJ1-5; D remains unclear. V lost 2 bases, J lost 5 bases, and 13 bases lay in between. This CDR3 is 15 amino acids long. Per germline, CDR1 MDHEN and CDR2 SYDVKM. CDR3 DNA: TGTGCCAGCAGTTTAGTAAGGGTTCTCGATCAGCCCCAGCATTTT. This sequence encodes CASSLVRVLDQPQHF.

This clonotype was counted ten times or more. This sequence joins TRBV7-8 and TRBJ2-2; 7 bases map to TRBD2. The CDR3 length is 16 residues. Germline V gene data show CDR1 as SGHVS and CDR2 as FQNEAQ. V shed 5 bases, J shed 4 bases, and the junction held 10 bases outside the gene matches. CDR3 residues: CASSQRLAESTGELFF. The CDR3 nucleotides are TGTGCCAGCAGCCAAAGACTAGCTGAGAGCACCGGGGAGCTGTTTTTT.

This clonotype was observed a handful of times. This chain links TRBV13 with TRBJ2-5; 11 positions agree with TRBD2. V lost 4 bases to trimming and J lost 1 base; unmatched junction nucleotides: 5. CDR1 is PRHDT, CDR2 FYEKMQ, per germline (reference sequence). CDR3 size: 16 residues. The CDR3 bases are TGTGCCAGCAGCTCCACTAGCGGGGGTCTCCAAGAGACCCAGTACTTC. Encoded protein: CASSSTSGGLQETQYF.

This clonotype was seen once. This chain links TRBV6-2 or TRBV6-3 with TRBJ2-1; 12 nucleotides agree with TRBD2. The ends lost 5 bases at V and 5 bases at J; junction bases unmatched: 10. The germline V gene encodes CDR1 MNHEY and CDR2 SVGEGT. The CDR3 length is 17 residues. The CDR3 DNA sequence: TGTGCCAGCAGTAAGGGACTAGCGGGCGGCACGGACAATGAGCAGTTCTTC. The encoded protein is CASSKGLAGGTDNEQFF.

This clonotype was seen only once. This could be a read error, since a much larger clone is one nucleotide away. The rearrangement joins TRBV28 to TRBJ1-3; D not certain. Germline V gene lookup returns CDR1 MDHEN and CDR2 SYDVKM. This CDR3 has 13 residues. This CDR3 is CANSLYSGNTIYF. Written as DNA, the CDR3 is TGTGCCAACAGTCTCTACTCTGGAAACACCATATATTTT. Full variable domain (rest looked up from reference TRBV28 and TRBJ1-3): DVKVTQSSRYLVKRTGEKVFLECVQDMDHENMFWYRQDPGLGLRLIYFSYDVKMKEKGDIPEGYSVSREKKERFSLILESASTNQTSMYLCANSLYSGNTIYFGEGSWLTVV.

Concerning this clonotype itself: Sequence at one end of the junction differs from germline and may be a read error. This chain connects TRBV7-9 to TRBJ1-1, with D perhaps matching TRBD1 (5 bases). The CDR3 has 14 amino acids. Germline V lookup: CDR1 SEHNR, CDR2 FQNEAQ (reference sequence). The CDR3 DNA follows: TGTGCCAGCAGCCCGAGTGGGGGTAACACTGAAGCTTACTTT. As protein: CASSPSGGNTEAYF.

The chain joins TRBV5-5 to TRBJ2-1, with D perhaps being TRBD1 or TRBD2 (5 bases each). CDR1 SGHKS and CDR2 YYEKEE come from the germline V gene (reference sequence). V lost 4 bases and J lost 5, with 13 bases in between. CDR3 size: 14 residues. The chain's CDR3 is CASSASGANNEQFF. CDR3 bases: TGTGCCAGCAGCGCCTCCGGGGCGAACAATGAGCAGTTCTTC.

The CDR3 sequence is CASSYTGSLDIQYF. CDR3 sequence (DNA): TGTGCCAGCAGTTATACAGGATCTCTGGACATTCAGTACTTC. V gene TRBV6-5 combines with J gene TRBJ2-4; TRBD1 might be the D (5 bases). Germline CDR1 is MNHEY and CDR2 is SVGAGI. This CDR3 is built from 14 residues. V lost 3 bases and J lost 8, with 14 bases in between.

This chain joins TRBV28 and TRBJ1-1; D is perhaps TRBD1 (6 bases). From germline, CDR1 is MDHEN and CDR2 SYDVKM. V lost 4 bases and J 11 bases, leaving 26 bases between the germline ends. This CDR3 region has 16 residues. CDR3: CASSSTGKVLIYSAFF. The CDR3 bases are TGTGCCAGCAGTTCCACAGGGAAAGTTCTTATATATTCGGCTTTCTTT.

Note on this clonotype: A read error may explain this, as a much larger clone is one base away. The rearrangement links TRBV28 to TRBJ2-3; D unresolved. CDR1 MDHEN and CDR2 SYDVKM come from the germline V gene. The CDR3 runs to 10 residues. The CDR3 sequence is CASTPETQYF. Here the CDR3 DNA reads TGTGCCAGCACCCCAGAGACGCAGTATTTT.

This clonotype appeared many times. The rearrangement joins TRBV7-6 to TRBJ1-5, with TRBD1 matching over 10 bases. The trim removed 6 bases at V and 9 bases at J, leaving 8 bases unmatched. This CDR3 comprises 14 residues. Germline CDR1 SGHVS, CDR2 FNYEAQ. The CDR3 sequence: CASSSPGQGRPQHF. CDR3 sequence (DNA): TGTGCCAGCAGTTCTCCGGGACAGGGGCGGCCCCAGCATTTT.